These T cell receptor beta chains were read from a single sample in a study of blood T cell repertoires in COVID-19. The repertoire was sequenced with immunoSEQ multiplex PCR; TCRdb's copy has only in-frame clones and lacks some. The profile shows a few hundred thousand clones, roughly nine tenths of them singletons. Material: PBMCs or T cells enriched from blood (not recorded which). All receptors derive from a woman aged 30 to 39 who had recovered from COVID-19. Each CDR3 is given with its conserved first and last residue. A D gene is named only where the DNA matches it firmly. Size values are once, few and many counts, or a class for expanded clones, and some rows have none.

DNA: TGTGCTAGCAGCCCATCTAGCGGCTCAATCAATGAGCAGTTCTTC
CDR3: CASSPSSGSINEQFF
J: TRBJ2-1
D: TRBD2
V: TRBV7-7
size: few

DNA: TGCGCCAGCAGCCCCGGAACAGCCTACTATGGCTACACCTTC
CDR3: CASSPGTAYYGYTF
J: TRBJ1-2
D: NA
V: TRBV4-1
size: NA

DNA: TGTGCCAGCTCACCACCGGTATGGCTAGCGGGGGTCTCTGGGGCCAACGTCCTGACTTTC
CDR3: CASSPPVWLAGVSGANVLTF
J: TRBJ2-6
D: TRBD2
V: TRBV18
size: NA

DNA: TGTGCCAGCAGCAAGGGGGGACAGGGGAGTTATACGCAGTATTTT
CDR3: CASSKGGQGSYTQYF
J: TRBJ2-3
D: TRBD1
V: TRBV7-9
size: NA

DNA: TGTGCTAGTGCCTACAACACTGAAGCTTTCTTT
CDR3: CASAYNTEAFF
J: TRBJ1-1
D: NA
V: TRBV12-5
size: NA

DNA: TGTGCCAGCAGCCAGGGAAGGGGCACTGAAGCTTTCTTT
CDR3: CASSQGRGTEAFF
J: TRBJ1-1
D: NA
V: TRBV14
size: NA

DNA: TGTGCCAGCAGCTTATTCAGGGAAGTAACTAATGAAAAACTGTTTTTT
CDR3: CASSLFREVTNEKLFF
J: TRBJ1-4
D: NA
V: TRBV7-9
size: NA

DNA: TGTGCCAGCAGTTTAATAGTTGGGCCAAACACCGGGGAGCTGTTTTTT
CDR3: CASSLIVGPNTGELFF
J: TRBJ2-2
D: NA
V: TRBV27
size: NA

DNA: TGTGCCAGCAGTTTTTACGCCTTACCGACAGGTGGTTGGAGGTCCCTCCACTTT
CDR3: CASSFYALPTGGWRSLHF
J: TRBJ1-6
D: NA
V: TRBV27
size: NA

DNA: TGCAGCGTTGAAGCTCAGGGGGCGGGAGAGACCCAGTACTTC
CDR3: CSVEAQGAGETQYF
J: TRBJ2-5
D: TRBD1
V: TRBV29-1
size: NA

DNA: TGTGCCAGCAGTCCCCGCCTACTGCTAGGAGATACGCAGTATTTT
CDR3: CASSPRLLLGDTQYF
J: TRBJ2-3
D: NA
V: TRBV27
size: few

DNA: TGTGCCAGCAGCCCACGGGACAGGCCTCATGTTATCACAGATACGCAGTATTTT
CDR3: CASSPRDRPHVITDTQYF
J: TRBJ2-3
D: NA
V: TRBV21-1
size: NA

DNA: TGTGCCAGCAGATACAGTTCCTACGAGCAGTACTTC
CDR3: CASRYSSYEQYF
J: TRBJ2-7
D: NA
V: TRBV28
size: NA

DNA: TGTGCCACCTCACTGGGACAGGGGGGGACCGGCTACACCTTC
CDR3: CATSLGQGGTGYTF
J: TRBJ1-2
D: TRBD1
V: TRBV28
size: NA

DNA: TGCGCCAGCAGCACCGGACAGGGCTACACCGGGGAGCTGTTTTTT
CDR3: CASSTGQGYTGELFF
J: TRBJ2-2
D: TRBD1
V: TRBV5-1
size: once

DNA: TGTGCCAGTAGTTTCGGTAGGGGCTCGCCCCAGCATTTT
CDR3: CASSFGRGSPQHF
J: TRBJ1-5
D: NA
V: TRBV19
size: NA

DNA: TGCGCCAGCAGTCTCTATTCGGGTTCCTTAAACACTGAAGCTTTCTTT
CDR3: CASSLYSGSLNTEAFF
J: TRBJ1-1
D: NA
V: TRBV5-1
size: NA

DNA: TGTGCCAGCAGCGCATCAGGGGTCGAGGCCGGGGAGCTGTTTTTT
CDR3: CASSASGVEAGELFF
J: TRBJ2-2
D: NA
V: TRBV5-4
size: few

DNA: TGCGCCAGCAGCCAAGGCCCGGGGAGAAGGACCTATGGCTACACCTTC
CDR3: CASSQGPGRRTYGYTF
J: TRBJ1-2
D: NA
V: TRBV4-1
size: NA

DNA: TGTGCCAGCAGTGACGTTCTACCCCTCCACTTT
CDR3: CASSDVLPLHF
J: TRBJ1-6
D: NA
V: TRBV6-1
size: NA

DNA: TGTGCCAGCTCGCCTACTGCAACTAATGAAAAACTGTTTTTT
CDR3: CASSPTATNEKLFF
J: TRBJ1-4
D: NA
V: TRBV18
size: NA

DNA: TGTGCCAGCAGCTTAAGGATTAGGCGGGAGGGCCGAGTCGGGGAGCTGTTTTTT
CDR3: CASSLRIRREGRVGELFF
J: TRBJ2-2
D: TRBD2
V: TRBV7-9
size: NA

DNA: TGTGCCAGCTCACCACTGGGGACAGAGTACTACAATGAGCAGTTCTTC
CDR3: CASSPLGTEYYNEQFF
J: TRBJ2-1
D: TRBD1
V: TRBV18
size: NA

DNA: TGTGCCAGCAGCCCCGGGGGGCGGGGGGCTGGAGATACGCAGTATTTT
CDR3: CASSPGGRGAGDTQYF
J: TRBJ2-3
D: TRBD2
V: TRBV7-3
size: NA

DNA: TGTGCCAGCAGCTTAGGGTCGGCAGGGGGAAATGAAAAACTGTTTTTT
CDR3: CASSLGSAGGNEKLFF
J: TRBJ1-4
D: TRBD1
V: TRBV7-9
size: NA

DNA: TGTGCCAGTAGTCTCCGGGGACAGTCCCATGAAAAACTGTTTTTT
CDR3: CASSLRGQSHEKLFF
J: TRBJ1-4
D: TRBD1
V: TRBV19
size: NA

DNA: TGTGCCACCAGGGCAGATGGCTACACCTTC
CDR3: CATRADGYTF
J: TRBJ1-2
D: NA
V: TRBV15
size: NA

DNA: TGTGCCAGCAGCCTTCGGGGCGAGCAGTACTTC
CDR3: CASSLRGEQYF
J: TRBJ2-7
D: NA
V: TRBV6-2/TRBV6-3
size: NA

DNA: TGTGCCAGCAGTTTAACAGGGTCAGGGGGCTACACCTTC
CDR3: CASSLTGSGGYTF
J: TRBJ1-2
D: NA
V: TRBV28
size: NA

DNA: TGTGCCAGCAGACCTCCCGGGACAGACAATTCACCCCTCCACTTT
CDR3: CASRPPGTDNSPLHF
J: TRBJ1-6
D: TRBD1
V: TRBV7-9
size: NA

DNA: TGCGCCAGCAGCCAGACGACAGGGAACACTGAAGCTTTCTTT
CDR3: CASSQTTGNTEAFF
J: TRBJ1-1
D: NA
V: TRBV5-1
size: NA

DNA: TGTGCCAGCAGCTTAGGGGCAACCTACGAGCAGTACTTC
CDR3: CASSLGATYEQYF
J: TRBJ2-7
D: NA
V: TRBV7-8
size: NA

DNA: TGTGCCAGTAGTACGATTGGAGGGAATCAGCCCCAGCATTTT
CDR3: CASSTIGGNQPQHF
J: TRBJ1-5
D: NA
V: TRBV19
size: NA

DNA: TGTGCCAGCACAGGGAATTCGGATAATTCACCCCTCCACTTT
CDR3: CASTGNSDNSPLHF
J: TRBJ1-6
D: NA
V: TRBV2
size: once

DNA: TGTGCCAGCAGAGACAGCAACTATGGCTACACCTTC
CDR3: CASRDSNYGYTF
J: TRBJ1-2
D: NA
V: TRBV11-2
size: NA

DNA: TGTGCCAGCAGCGCCTGGGACAGCTTCTATGGCTACACCTTC
CDR3: CASSAWDSFYGYTF
J: TRBJ1-2
D: TRBD1
V: TRBV25-1
size: NA

DNA: TGCGCCAGCAGAACGACAGGGACGAACACTGAAGCTTTCTTT
CDR3: CASRTTGTNTEAFF
J: TRBJ1-1
D: TRBD1
V: TRBV5-1
size: NA

DNA: TGTGCCAGCAGTTACTTAGATGGCAGGGGTAATCAGCCCCAGCATTTT
CDR3: CASSYLDGRGNQPQHF
J: TRBJ1-5
D: NA
V: TRBV6-6
size: NA

DNA: TGTGCCAGTAGCCGGACAGGCGAGACTAATGAAAAACTGTTTTTT
CDR3: CASSRTGETNEKLFF
J: TRBJ1-4
D: TRBD1
V: TRBV19
size: once

DNA: TGTGCCAGCAGCCAAGGGGGCAGGGAAAATGGCTACACCTTC
CDR3: CASSQGGRENGYTF
J: TRBJ1-2
D: NA
V: TRBV3-1/TRBV3-2
size: few

DNA: TGTGCCAGCAGCAGCTATGCCCGGGAGACTTCAGATCGGGTGCAGTACTTC
CDR3: CASSSYARETSDRVQYF
J: TRBJ2-7
D: NA
V: TRBV21-1
size: NA

DNA: TGTGCCAGCAGTGTGAGTGAAATTGTGTCTGGGGAGGCCTATGGCTACACCTTC
CDR3: CASSVSEIVSGEAYGYTF
J: TRBJ1-2
D: NA
V: TRBV6-1
size: NA

DNA: TGTGCCAGCACAAATCAGCCCCAGCATTTT
CDR3: CASTNQPQHF
J: TRBJ1-5
D: NA
V: TRBV27
size: NA

DNA: TGTGCCAGCAGTGCCGCGGGACAGACCCCCTACGAGCAGTACTTC
CDR3: CASSAAGQTPYEQYF
J: TRBJ2-7
D: NA
V: TRBV27
size: NA

DNA: TGTGCCAGCAGTTCCCGGTGGGGCTACACCTTC
CDR3: CASSSRWGYTF
J: TRBJ1-2
D: NA
V: TRBV28
size: once

DNA: TGCAGCGTTGCCCACTCGAACACCGGGGAGCTGTTTTTT
CDR3: CSVAHSNTGELFF
J: TRBJ2-2
D: NA
V: TRBV29-1
size: NA

DNA: TGCGCCAGCAGCCCGCGACAGGGACTCTATGGCTACACCTTC
CDR3: CASSPRQGLYGYTF
J: TRBJ1-2
D: TRBD1
V: TRBV4-1
size: few

DNA: TGTGCCAGCAGTGTGGCAGGGGCAGCGAACACCGGGGAGCTGTTTTTT
CDR3: CASSVAGAANTGELFF
J: TRBJ2-2
D: NA
V: TRBV2
size: NA

DNA: TGTGCCAGCTCTCCAATAGGGACAGGTTTTAACTCTGGGGCCAACGTCCTGACTTTC
CDR3: CASSPIGTGFNSGANVLTF
J: TRBJ2-6
D: TRBD1
V: TRBV18
size: NA

DNA: TGCGCCAGCAGCTTGGAATTGGCCCGGACAAGGCGTGAGAATGAAGCTTTCTTT
CDR3: CASSLELARTRRENEAFF
J: TRBJ1-1
D: NA
V: TRBV5-1
size: once

DNA: TGTGCCAGCAGCCGAAGCAAAACTAGCGGGAAGGGCACAGATACGCAGTATTTT
CDR3: CASSRSKTSGKGTDTQYF
J: TRBJ2-3
D: TRBD2
V: TRBV3-1/TRBV3-2
size: NA

DNA: TGTGCCAGCAGCGCTGGAGCGGGGGGGCAAACAGATACGCAGTATTTT
CDR3: CASSAGAGGQTDTQYF
J: TRBJ2-3
D: TRBD2
V: TRBV7-9
size: NA

DNA: TGTGCCAGCAGTTCAGCGGGAGGGGGATACAATGAGCAGTTCTTC
CDR3: CASSSAGGGYNEQFF
J: TRBJ2-1
D: TRBD2
V: TRBV27
size: NA

DNA: TGTGCCAGCAGCGCGGGGGGTCGGGGCTACGAGCAGTACTTC
CDR3: CASSAGGRGYEQYF
J: TRBJ2-7
D: TRBD2
V: TRBV11-2
size: NA